The 15 T cell receptor beta chains below were found in one sample sequenced in a study of blood T cell repertoires in COVID-19. Clones were sequenced by immunoSEQ multiplex PCR, and TCRdb holds only the in-frame ones, with some missing. This sample has 160,000 or so clones; about four fifths occur once, and the top ten carry around 8%. The sample comprised peripheral blood. These receptors came from a woman aged 60-75 years with COVID-19, enrolled during active disease.

V and J are TRBV21-1 and TRBJ2-3; TRBD2 was called by the table and not checked on the DNA. TRBV21-1 is reported as a pseudogene. The CDR3 is 19 residues long. Written as DNA, the CDR3 is TGTGCCAGCAGCAATTTTCTTATGACTAGCGGAGGAGGGGCAGATACGCAGTATTTT. Its protein product is CASSNFLMTSGGGADTQYF.

The chain couples TRBV5-4 to TRBJ1-1, with 10 bases lining up with TRBD1. The CDR3 contains 17 residues. After removal of 4 bases from V and 4 bases from J, the junction contained 13 bases not matched to a gene. Looked up from germline, CDR1 is SGHNT and CDR2 is YYREEE (reference sequence). CDR3 nucleotide sequence: TGTGCCAGCAGCCCGTGGACAGGGGGGAGCGTAGGCACTGAAGCTTTCTTT. It translates to CASSPWTGGSVGTEAFF.

V usage is TRBV2 and J usage is TRBJ2-1, with D uncertain. Germline V gene data show CDR1 as SNHLY and CDR2 as FYNNEI. V lost 3 bases to trimming and J lost 9 bases, with 12 bases between them. This CDR3 has 13 amino acids. CDR3 sequence reads: CASSDRPASEQFF. Here the CDR3 DNA reads TGTGCCAGCAGTGATAGGCCAGCGTCTGAGCAGTTCTTC. The whole variable domain, filled in from reference TRBV2 and TRBJ2-1, reads EPEVTQTPSHQVTQMGQEVILRCVPISNHLYFYWYRQILGQKVEFLVSFYNNEISEKSEIFDDQFSVERPDGSNFTLKIRSTKLEDSAMYFCASSDRPASEQFFGPGTRLTVL.

The chain employs TRBV12-1 and TRBJ2-7; the D call of TRBD2 is as the table states it, not checked on the DNA. TRBV12-1 is a pseudogene locus. CDR3 length: 16 residues. The CDR3 protein is CASIRGGSGVSYEQYV. Here the CDR3 DNA reads TGTGCCAGCATCAGAGGAGGTAGCGGGGTCTCCTACGAGCAGTACGTC.

This chain uses TRBV9 with TRBJ1-2; TRBD1 aligns across 8 bases. The J segment lost 1 base and the V segment lost 4 bases, leaving 3 bases of the junction unmatched. Germline CDR1 is SGDLS and CDR2 is YYNGEE. The CDR3 totals 14 residues. CDR3 amino acids: CASSMGQDNYGYTF. CDR3 DNA sequence: TGTGCCAGCAGCATGGGACAGGATAACTATGGCTACACCTTC.

The chain is built from TRBV7-2 and TRBJ2-5; TRBD1 matches 8 bases. The CDR3 has 16 residues. Germline CDR1 and CDR2: SGHTA and FQGNSA. V lost 4 bases, J lost 4 bases, and 11 bases stayed unmatched. CDR3 coding DNA: TGTGCCAGCAGCTCCGCCACTCGACAGGGGAGAGAGACCCAGTACTTC. Translation gives CASSSATRQGRETQYF.

The gene calls are TRBV18 and TRBJ2-7; TRBD1 matches at 7 bases. This CDR3 is built from 13 residues. Germline V gives CDR1 KGHSH, CDR2 LQKENI. V shed 6 bases and J 2 bases; nucleotides not matched to a gene: 4. As DNA, the CDR3 is TGTGCCAGCTCCCGGGACAGCGCCTACGAGCAGTACGTC. Protein product: CASSRDSAYEQYV.

The chain recombines TRBV30 with TRBJ1-2; D might be TRBD1 (5 bases). V was cut by 3 bases and J by 8 bases, with 16 bases left in between. The CDR3 is 13 amino acids. From germline, CDR1 is GTSNPN and CDR2 SVGIG (reference sequence). CDR3 amino acids: CAWSPRGGFGYTF. The CDR3 DNA reads as TGTGCCTGGAGCCCCCGCGGGGGGTTCGGCTACACCTTC.

Notes on this clone: The CDR3 ends on some other residue instead of the conserved phenylalanine or tryptophan, so this is likely a read error. The DNA is left out, because the CDR3 cannot be placed on it with certainty; the CDR3 is given as TCRdb lists it. The V gene is TRBV5-8, the J gene TRBJ1-1; TRBD1, the table's D call, was not compared with the DNA. Germline lookup yields CDR1 SGHTS and CDR2 YDEGEE. Including both end residues, the CDR3 is 9 amino acids long. CDR3 amino acids: CASSGRDSK.

This sequence joins TRBV9 and TRBJ2-5, with 7 bases that match TRBD2. Germline CDR1 and CDR2: SGDLS and YYNGEE. The junction had 6 bases not matched to a gene; V was cut back by 2 bases and J by 2 bases. CDR3 length: 15 amino acids. The CDR3 DNA follows: TGTGCCAGCAGCGTTAGTTTGGGGGGGCAAGAGACCCAGTACTTC. This encodes CASSVSLGGQETQYF.

The chain combines TRBV28 with TRBJ1-4; no clear D gene. V shed 5 bases and J shed 4 bases, with 20 bases lying between them. Germline values: CDR1 MDHEN, CDR2 SYDVKM. The CDR3 has 17 amino acids. This chain's CDR3 is CASSPAGSYAINEKLFF. The CDR3 DNA reads TGTGCCAGCAGTCCCGCCGGTTCCTACGCCATTAATGAAAAACTGTTTTTT.

The chain joins TRBV25-1 to TRBJ2-3; D gene ambiguous. The CDR3 spans 15 residues. V lost 2 bases, J lost 3 bases, and 12 bases lay in between. Germline V lookup: CDR1 MGHDK, CDR2 SYGVNS. The CDR3 DNA sequence: TGTGCCAGCAGTGAACTCGCCGGTCCGACAGATACGCAGTATTTT. Amino acids: CASSELAGPTDTQYF.

The chain employs TRBV27 and TRBJ2-1; 10 nucleotides align to TRBD2. V shed 0 bases, J shed 2 bases, and the junction held 1 base outside the gene matches. The CDR3 runs to 16 residues. The V gene's germline CDR1 is MNHEY and CDR2 SMNVEV (reference sequence). The CDR3 here is CASSLSSGRAYNEQFF. CDR3 coding DNA: TGTGCCAGCAGTTTATCCAGCGGGAGGGCCTACAATGAGCAGTTCTTC.

The chain links TRBV11-3 to TRBJ2-2, with D uncertain. The germline V gene has CDR1 SGHNT and CDR2 YENEEA. The V end lost 1 base, the J end lost 3 bases, and 21 bases lay between the germline ends. The CDR3 sequence is 19 residues long. The CDR3 DNA is TGTGCCAGCAGCTTAGGGTCCTGCCTTACCGAGGTGCACACCGGGGAGCTGTTTTTT. Encoded protein: CASSLGSCLTEVHTGELFF.

Comment on this clone: Relative to the germline gene, one junction end is altered; a read error may explain this. Here the CDR3 DNA reads TGCAGTGCTAGCCAGAACGGGGAGTTT. It translates to CSASQNGEF. The chain uses TRBV20-1 and TRBJ2-3, with D perhaps TRBD2 (5 bases). CDR3 length equals 9 residues. The germline CDR1 and CDR2 sequences are DFQATT and SNEGSKA (reference sequence).